Given below is one TCR beta chain in context. The clone's antigen remains unknown. The input lacks base qualities; no much larger clone sits a single base away. The cohort was made up of hundreds of healthy bone marrow donors. At the time of sampling, all cohort members were nominally healthy, though unrecorded immune exposures were likely present. The donor tested CMV seropositive and was one of the 289 seropositive cohort members. Each donor provided a peripheral blood sample, and peripheral blood mononuclear cells were used for TCR beta sequencing. The Qiagen DNeasy Blood Extraction Kit was used to extract genomic DNA from the blood cell samples. V lost 3 bases and J lost 6 bases; the stretch between them is 17 bases long. Based on the germline V gene (reference sequence), the CDR1 and CDR2 sequences are MNHEY and SMNVEV. From the cysteine up to the phenylalanine, the CDR3 has a length of 16 residues. The entry retains the CDR3 DNA only, 48 bases that are in frame from base 1.

The data stem from a study of cytomegalovirus exposure and HLA in healthy donors (dated by TCRdb to 2017 to 2019). Describing the broader study: An earlier analysis of roughly 500 of the donors reported roughly 270 Gb of sequence data and around 120 million unique TCR beta sequences from approximately 180 million T cells. Approximately 330 gigabases of sequencing data and tens of millions of unique TCR sequences made up an early release that covered 500 to 650 HLA-typed donors. Of the roughly 390 genotyped donors, more than 75% were placed in the genetic ancestry cluster associated with self-reported Caucasian donors. The aim of the study was to test whether cataloging public T cell receptors could identify signatures of past pathogen exposure. The study used immunosequencing to profile the T cell repertoires of 666 subjects and linked those repertoires to cytomegalovirus serostatus. A separate validation cohort of 100 to 150 different subjects was used in addition to the roughly 700-subject first cohort. High-throughput TCR immunosequencing, statistical association of individual TCRs with disease status, and machine learning were combined to predict cytomegalovirus infection status. In a later analysis, previously published TCR beta repertoires from about 670 donors were re-analyzed and high-resolution HLA genotyping was added so that TCR occurrence patterns could be studied. Rather than using new phenotypic data, the later analysis identified candidate immune exposures from TCR beta sequences and from how often those sequences occurred across donors. An earlier analysis of 587 of the donors applied high-throughput TCR beta sequencing to assess whether each TCR beta V gene segment acted as functional or pseudogenic. Donor age, sex, ethnicity and CMV serostatus were compiled together with the repertoire data. In a later genetic analysis, genome-wide SNP genotypes for about three fifths of the roughly 670 donors were used, and that subset was treated as a discovery cohort. All discovery cohort repertoires had been generated using a single sequencing platform. Class I and class II HLA loci were covered by the typing at four-digit resolution. Typing coverage differed by locus: A, B, C, DRB1 and DQB1 were typed in about 629-640 donors, DQA1 in approximately 520, DPA1 in around 580, and DPB1 in around 440. Several DR-DQ haplotypes were treated as single units for association and clustering because of strong linkage in the cohort. Across 398 genotyped donors of the cohort, an average of approximately 220,000 unique TCR beta nucleotide sequences per donor were sequenced, and approximately 17% of those sequences were non-productive. Overall study outcomes, separate from this receptor: Roughly uniform sequencing depth across donors was assumed in presence/absence analyses, although this assumption may not hold. Compared with equally common non-associated chains, HLA-associated TCR beta chains in a later analysis were more clonally expanded and had lower generation probabilities. In both the original and validation cohorts, the classifier was reported to diagnose cytomegalovirus status with high specificity and sensitivity. According to a later genetic analysis, donors in an Asian-associated ancestry cluster had fewer N-insertions in productive TCRs than the approximately 650-donor mean. Most CMV-associated TCR beta chains appeared to be HLA-restricted in a later analysis, and the HLA associations seemed to be driven largely by CMV exposure. Because the 87-base-pair reads could not distinguish some IMGT-functional V segments, including TRBV6-2 and TRBV6-3, those segments were excluded. A further reported finding was that TCR beta sequences accurately predicted the HLA-A and HLA-B alleles for most subjects in the first cohort. Broadly in line with IMGT annotations, most TCR beta V segments showed up in productive rearrangements about 87% or about 30% of the time in an earlier analysis of a few hundred of the donors. It was suggested by the authors that the approach could potentially be generalized to other disease states and immunological phenotypes. Linkage disequilibrium might explain the correlated functional status among segregating V segments, but an unknown experimental factor could not be ruled out. In vitro tests confirmed that a few of the cytomegalovirus-associated TCR beta chains recognize cytomegalovirus antigens. Because counts were too low, seventeen rarely observed V segments, including chromosome 9 orphons, were left out of the earlier analysis of several hundred of the donors. Because HLA typing was unavailable for some donors at each locus, only the typed subset was used in association tests. CMV serostatus was the only immune exposure information available for the cohort. V-gene and J-gene trimming of TCR beta chains was associated with a missense DCLRE1C variant in a later genetic analysis, and the association was replicated in an independent cohort. Assigning TCR associations to individual alleles was difficult when HLA alleles, especially DR and DQ, strongly co-occurred. In a later analysis, several top co-occurrence clusters were reported to appear linked to parvovirus B19, influenza, CMV and Epstein-Barr virus. While some public TCRs were present in many individuals, most TCR sequences turned up only very rarely across donors. In a later analysis, 16,951 TCR beta sequences were associated with specific HLA alleles at a false discovery rate of 0.05. In a later analysis, TCR association rates were found to vary across HLA loci, with the most associated TCRs seen for DRB1 alleles and the fewest for HLA-C alleles. This cohort had only TCR beta chains sequenced, and the lack of alpha or paired-chain data limited which features could be detected. A group of highly shared sequence variants was considered likely to be a technical artifact of the sequencing pipeline. A total of 150 to 200 TCR beta chains were listed by the study as associated with cytomegalovirus.

To prepare the library, the immunoSEQ multiplex PCR assay was applied. A mixture of 60 forward primers for TCR Vbeta segments and 13 reverse primers for TCR Jbeta segments was used in the multiplex PCR. Amplification of the CDR3 region of rearranged TCR beta genes was performed with a multiplex PCR assay on genomic DNA. The amplified TCR beta libraries were sequenced on the Illumina HiSeq System as 87-base-pair reads. The study's own analysis went as follows. A later analysis tallied 70 million to 100 million unique TCR beta chains across the 700 or so repertoires, and 10 million to 11 million of those chains were shared by two or more donors. Raw reads were error-corrected and collapsed into unique sequences with a nearest-neighbor algorithm that merged closely related sequences to remove PCR and sequencing errors. V, D and J gene segments were assigned by aligning CDR3 sequences to IMGT reference sequences. For a sequence to be retained, a match of at least six nucleotides to both a V gene segment and a J gene segment was required. Rearrangements were called productive when the CDR3 lacked stop codons and stayed in frame with V and J; all others were non-productive. CDR3 was defined according to IMGT convention as the region running from the second conserved V-encoded cysteine to the conserved J-encoded phenylalanine. The earlier analysis of a few hundred of the donors excluded any sequence lacking an unambiguous match to a single V gene segment. An earlier analysis of a few hundred of the donors called V segments functional above 56.7% productive rearrangements and segregating when the between-donor standard deviation exceeded 5%. A statistical classification framework was built to diagnose cytomegalovirus status from the catalog of TCR beta chain sequences. A later analysis assigned V and J genes by comparing TCR nucleotide sequences with IMGT/GENE-DB human TR gene sequences. In a later analysis, CDR3 sequences and most-parsimonious VDJ recombination scenarios were assigned using the TCRdist pipeline. In a later analysis, each TCR beta chain was defined by its CDR3 amino acid sequence together with its V-gene family, and reads lacking a unique V-gene family were excluded. A later analysis removed 450 to 600 highly shared, low-generation-probability nucleotide sequences to deal with suspected cross-contamination and a sequencing artifact. For each public chain, a later analysis derived a clonal expansion index from normalized ranks of inferred template counts within each repertoire. A later analysis computed generation probabilities with a VDJ recombination model fitted to out-of-frame rearrangements, and checked the results against IGoR. In a later analysis, hypergeometric tests were used to score TCR-TCR, TCR-HLA and TCR-CMV co-occurrence, with a repertoire-size bias correction applied to TCR pairs. A later analysis estimated false discovery rates by permuting HLA or CMV assignments 20 times. In a later analysis, co-occurring TCRs were grouped using DBSCAN, with TCRdist sequence similarity added in when clustering inside HLA-allele-positive subsets. Repertoires with fewer than 30,000 or more than 120,000 public chains, plus five repertoires with anomalous nucleotide sharing, were excluded from co-occurrence clustering. This immuneACCESS table, as held by TCRdb, lists in-frame sequences with V and J called but not all clones. Of the missing ones, under half trace to an unresolved V gene in checked studies; the others have no known cause. For V, J and clone size, that table is used; D and trimming come from the DNA. This sample lists just under 250,000 clones; 82% were detected once. The ten top clones hold around 5% of the sample.

The receptor chain draws on TRBV27 and TRBJ2-2; TRBD2 is a possible D gene, resting on 6 matching bases. This sequence was found in a middle-aged woman in good health and CMV-seropositive. Material for sequencing was PBMCs. The base sequence is TGTGCCAGCAGTTTCGGAGGGGCTTCGAGCGCCGGGGAGCTGTTTTTT. This is translated as CASSFGGASSAGELFF.